The clone carrying this T cell receptor beta chain appeared a single time. These data belong to a study of blood T cell repertoires in COVID-19. Across the whole study: The samples span acute and convalescent COVID-19 from the United States, Italy and Spain. From T cells, B-cell-depleted T cells, or PBMCs came the material, which was cDNA or gDNA.

The authors' processing: Reference gene primer amplification in the assay estimated nucleated cell counts. Here immunoSEQ multiplex PCR was the method, and the copy in TCRdb shows in-frame clones only, minus some. That table furnishes V, J and clone size, whereas the DNA furnished D and trimming. The data show hundreds of thousands of clones, about 87% seen once. It was during active infection that Seattle patients were enrolled and then longitudinally followed. The TCR sequence derives from a man between 18 and 35 years old with COVID-19, enrolled during active disease. Material for sequencing was peripheral blood.

In DNA form, the CDR3 reads TGCGCCAGCATGAGGGACAGGGGTATGCCTGAAGCTTTCTTT. Encoded protein: CASMRDRGMPEAFF. The chain carries TRBV10-1 and TRBJ1-1, with 10 positions matching TRBD1. V trimming: 7 bases; J trimming: 6 bases; junction bases outside the gene matches: 8. The V gene's germline CDR1 is WNHNN and CDR2 SYGVQD (reference sequence). The CDR3 is 14 residues long.